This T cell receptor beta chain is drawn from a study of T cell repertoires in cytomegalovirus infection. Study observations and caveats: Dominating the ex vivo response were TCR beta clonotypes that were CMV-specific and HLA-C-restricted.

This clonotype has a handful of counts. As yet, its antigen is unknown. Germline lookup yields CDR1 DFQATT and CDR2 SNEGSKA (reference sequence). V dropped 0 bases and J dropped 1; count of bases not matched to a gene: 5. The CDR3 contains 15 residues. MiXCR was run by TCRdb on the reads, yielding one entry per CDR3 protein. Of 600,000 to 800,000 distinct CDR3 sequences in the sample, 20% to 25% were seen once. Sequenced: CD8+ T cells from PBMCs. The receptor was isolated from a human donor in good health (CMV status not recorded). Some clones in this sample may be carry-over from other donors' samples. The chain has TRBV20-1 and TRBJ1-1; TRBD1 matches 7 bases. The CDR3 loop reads CSARDFEGANTEAFF. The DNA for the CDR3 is TGCAGTGCTAGAGATTTCGAGGGGGCGAACACTGAAGCTTTCTTT.